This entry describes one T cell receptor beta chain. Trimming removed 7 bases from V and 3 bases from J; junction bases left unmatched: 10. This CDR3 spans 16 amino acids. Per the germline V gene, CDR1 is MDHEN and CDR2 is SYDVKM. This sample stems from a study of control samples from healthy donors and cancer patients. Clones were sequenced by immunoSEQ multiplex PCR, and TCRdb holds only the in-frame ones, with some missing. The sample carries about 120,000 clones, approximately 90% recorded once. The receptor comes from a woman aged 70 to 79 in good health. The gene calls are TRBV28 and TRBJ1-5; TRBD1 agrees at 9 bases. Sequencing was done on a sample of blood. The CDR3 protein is CASNAIQGAINQPQHF. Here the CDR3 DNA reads TGTGCCAGCAACGCCATACAGGGGGCTATCAATCAGCCCCAGCATTTT.